The T cell receptor beta chain under discussion was sequenced for a study of blood T cell repertoires in COVID-19. Whole-study context: There were acute and convalescent COVID-19 samples, and they came from the United States, Italy and Spain.

V gave up 4 bases and J gave up 2 bases; unmatched junction bases: 15. The CDR3 has 17 residues. Germline lookup yields CDR1 GTSNPN and CDR2 SVGIG (reference sequence). Methods used by the authors: How many nucleated cells were present was estimated from reference gene primer amplification. Method: immunoSEQ multiplex PCR; TCRdb's copy keeps in-frame clones and lacks some. Clone size and V and J calls were adopted from that table, with D and trimming inferred from the DNA. The sample includes some 80,000 clones, 87% seen only once; the top ten take around 5%. This TCR was recovered from an elderly woman with active or convalescent COVID-19. This chain links TRBV30 with TRBJ2-7; 9 nucleotides match TRBD2. The sequencing sample was made of peripheral blood. The CDR3 DNA reads TGTGCCTGGACGTCCCAGCGGGAGGAGTTTCCGACCTACGAGCAGTACTTC. Protein product: CAWTSQREEFPTYEQYF.